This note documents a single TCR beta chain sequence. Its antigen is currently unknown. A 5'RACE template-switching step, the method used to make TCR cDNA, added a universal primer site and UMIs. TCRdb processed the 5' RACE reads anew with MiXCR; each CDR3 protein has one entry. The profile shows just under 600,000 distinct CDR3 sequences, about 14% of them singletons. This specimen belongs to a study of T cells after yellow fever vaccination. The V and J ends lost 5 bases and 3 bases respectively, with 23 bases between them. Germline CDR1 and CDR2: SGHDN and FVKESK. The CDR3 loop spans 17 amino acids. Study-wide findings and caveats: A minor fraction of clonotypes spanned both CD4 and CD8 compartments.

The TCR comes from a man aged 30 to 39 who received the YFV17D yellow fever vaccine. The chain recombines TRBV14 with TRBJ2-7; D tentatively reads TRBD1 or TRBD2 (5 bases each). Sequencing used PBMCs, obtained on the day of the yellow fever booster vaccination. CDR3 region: CASSWIHTGTRVYEQYF. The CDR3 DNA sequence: TGTGCCAGCAGCTGGATTCACACCGGGACCCGAGTCTACGAGCAGTACTTC.